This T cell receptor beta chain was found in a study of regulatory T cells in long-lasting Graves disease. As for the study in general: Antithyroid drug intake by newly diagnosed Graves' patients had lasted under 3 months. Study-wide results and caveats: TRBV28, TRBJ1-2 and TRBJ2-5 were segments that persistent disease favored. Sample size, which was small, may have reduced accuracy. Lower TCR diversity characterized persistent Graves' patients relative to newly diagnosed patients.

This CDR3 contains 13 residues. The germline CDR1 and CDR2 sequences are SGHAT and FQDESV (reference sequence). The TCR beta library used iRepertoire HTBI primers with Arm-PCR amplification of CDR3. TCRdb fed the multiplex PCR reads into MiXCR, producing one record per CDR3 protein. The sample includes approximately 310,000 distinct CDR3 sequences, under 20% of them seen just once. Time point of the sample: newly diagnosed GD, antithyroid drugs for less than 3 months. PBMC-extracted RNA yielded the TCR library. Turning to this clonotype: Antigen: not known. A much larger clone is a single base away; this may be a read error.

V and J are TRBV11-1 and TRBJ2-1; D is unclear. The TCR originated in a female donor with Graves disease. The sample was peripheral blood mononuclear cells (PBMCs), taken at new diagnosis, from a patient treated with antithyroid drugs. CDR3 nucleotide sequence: TGCGCCAGCAGCTTGGTCCCTGACCTACTCCAGTTCTTC. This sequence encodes CASSLVPDLLQFF. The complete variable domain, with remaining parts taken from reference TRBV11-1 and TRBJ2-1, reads EAEVAQSPRYKITEKSQAVAFWCDPISGHATLYWYRQILGQGPELLVQFQDESVVDDSQLPKDRFSAERLKGVDSTLKIQPAELGDSAMYLCASSLVPDLLQFFGPGTRLTVL.